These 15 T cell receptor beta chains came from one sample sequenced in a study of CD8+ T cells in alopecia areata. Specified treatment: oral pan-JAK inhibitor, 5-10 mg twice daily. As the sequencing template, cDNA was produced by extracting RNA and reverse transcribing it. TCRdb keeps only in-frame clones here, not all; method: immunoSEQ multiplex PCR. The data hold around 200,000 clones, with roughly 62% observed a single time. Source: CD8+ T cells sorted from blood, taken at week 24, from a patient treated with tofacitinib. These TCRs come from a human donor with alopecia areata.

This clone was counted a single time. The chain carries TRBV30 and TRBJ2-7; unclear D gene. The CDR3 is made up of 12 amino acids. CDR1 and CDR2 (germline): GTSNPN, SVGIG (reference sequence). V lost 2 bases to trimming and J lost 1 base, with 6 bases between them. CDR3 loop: CAWSLASYEQYF. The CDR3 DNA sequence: TGTGCCTGGAGTCTGGCGTCCTACGAGCAGTACTTC.

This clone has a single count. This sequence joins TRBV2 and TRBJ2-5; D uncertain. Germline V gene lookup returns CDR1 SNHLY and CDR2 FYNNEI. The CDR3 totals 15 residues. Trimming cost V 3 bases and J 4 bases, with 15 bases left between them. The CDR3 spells CASSELRTLGETQYF. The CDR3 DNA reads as TGTGCCAGCAGTGAGTTACGCACACTGGGAGAGACCCAGTACTTC.

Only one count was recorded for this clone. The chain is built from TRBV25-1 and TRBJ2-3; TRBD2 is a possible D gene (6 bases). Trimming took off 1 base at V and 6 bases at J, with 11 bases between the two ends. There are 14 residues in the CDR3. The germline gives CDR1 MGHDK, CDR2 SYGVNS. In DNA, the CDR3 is TGTGCCAGCAGTGAATCTCTAGCGAAGGATACGCAGTATTTT. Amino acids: CASSESLAKDTQYF.

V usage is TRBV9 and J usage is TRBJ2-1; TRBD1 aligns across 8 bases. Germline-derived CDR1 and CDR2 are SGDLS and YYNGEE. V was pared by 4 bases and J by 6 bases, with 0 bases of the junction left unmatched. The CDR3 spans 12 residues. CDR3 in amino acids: CASSTGGNEQFF. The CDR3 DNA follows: TGTGCCAGCAGCACAGGGGGCAATGAGCAGTTCTTC.

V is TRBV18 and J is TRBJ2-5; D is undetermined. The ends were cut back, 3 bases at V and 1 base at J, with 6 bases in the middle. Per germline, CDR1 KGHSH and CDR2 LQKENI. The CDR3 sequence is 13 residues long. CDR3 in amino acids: CASSPPTQETQYF. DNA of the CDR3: TGTGCCAGCTCACCCCCTACCCAAGAGACCCAGTACTTC. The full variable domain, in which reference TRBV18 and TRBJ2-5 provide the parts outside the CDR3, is NAGVMQNPRHLVRRRGQEARLRCSPMKGHSHVYWYRQLPEEGLKFMVYLQKENIIDESGMPKERFSAEFPKEGPSILRIQQVVRGDSAAYFCASSPPTQETQYFGPGTRLLVL.

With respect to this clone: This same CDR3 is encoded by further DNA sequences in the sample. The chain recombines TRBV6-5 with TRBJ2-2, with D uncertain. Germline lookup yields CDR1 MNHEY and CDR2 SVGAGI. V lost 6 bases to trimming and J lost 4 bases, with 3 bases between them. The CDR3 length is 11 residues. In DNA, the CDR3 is TGTGCCAGCAGCAGCACCGGGGAGCTGTTTTTT. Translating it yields CASSSTGELFF.

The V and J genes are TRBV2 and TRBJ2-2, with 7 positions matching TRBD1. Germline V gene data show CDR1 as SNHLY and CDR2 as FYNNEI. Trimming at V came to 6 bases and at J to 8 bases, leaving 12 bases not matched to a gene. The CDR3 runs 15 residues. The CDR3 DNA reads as TGTGCCAGCAGGATACAAGACAGGGTCCTGGGGGAGCTGTTTTTT. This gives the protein CASRIQDRVLGELFF.

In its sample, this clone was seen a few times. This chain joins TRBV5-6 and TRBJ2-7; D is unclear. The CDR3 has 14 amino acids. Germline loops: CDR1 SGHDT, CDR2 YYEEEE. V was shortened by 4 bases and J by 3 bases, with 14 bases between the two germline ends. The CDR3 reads CASSPEAQVYEQYF. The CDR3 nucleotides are TGTGCCAGCAGCCCCGAGGCGCAGGTCTACGAGCAGTACTTC.

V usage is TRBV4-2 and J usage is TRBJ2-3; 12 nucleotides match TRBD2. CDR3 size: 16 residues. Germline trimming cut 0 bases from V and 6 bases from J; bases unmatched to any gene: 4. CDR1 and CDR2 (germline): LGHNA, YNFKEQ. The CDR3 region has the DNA TGTGCCAGCAGCCAAGACGCTAGCGGGGGGGCTGATACGCAGTATTTT. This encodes CASSQDASGGADTQYF.

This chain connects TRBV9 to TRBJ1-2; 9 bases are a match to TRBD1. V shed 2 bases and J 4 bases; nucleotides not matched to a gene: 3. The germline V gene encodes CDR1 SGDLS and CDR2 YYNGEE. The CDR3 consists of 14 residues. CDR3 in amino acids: CASSVTGGSYGYTF. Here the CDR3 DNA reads TGTGCCAGCAGCGTCACAGGGGGCAGCTATGGCTACACCTTC.

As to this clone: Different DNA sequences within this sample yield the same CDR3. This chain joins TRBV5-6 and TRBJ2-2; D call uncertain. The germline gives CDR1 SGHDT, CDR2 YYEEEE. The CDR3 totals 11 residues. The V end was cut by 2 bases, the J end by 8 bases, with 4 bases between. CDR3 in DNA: TGTGCCAGCAGCTTTGCAGGGGAGCTGTTTTTT. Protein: CASSFAGELFF. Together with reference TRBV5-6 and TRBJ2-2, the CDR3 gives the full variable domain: DAGVTQSPTHLIKTRGQQVTLRCSPKSGHDTVSWYQQALGQGPQFIFQYYEEEERQRGNFPDRFSGHQFPNYSSELNVNALLLGDSALYLCASSFAGELFFGEGSRLTVL.

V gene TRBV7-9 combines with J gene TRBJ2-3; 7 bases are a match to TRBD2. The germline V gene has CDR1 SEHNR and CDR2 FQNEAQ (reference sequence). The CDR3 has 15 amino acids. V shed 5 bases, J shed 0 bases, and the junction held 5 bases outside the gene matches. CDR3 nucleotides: TGTGCCAGCAGCGGACGGGGGGAAAGCACAGATACGCAGTATTTT. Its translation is CASSGRGESTDTQYF.

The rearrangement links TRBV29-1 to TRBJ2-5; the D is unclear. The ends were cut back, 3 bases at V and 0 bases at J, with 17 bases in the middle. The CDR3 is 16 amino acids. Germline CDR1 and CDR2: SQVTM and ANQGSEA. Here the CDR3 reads CSVDSSVQTYQETQYF. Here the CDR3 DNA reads TGCAGCGTTGATTCGAGTGTCCAGACGTACCAAGAGACCCAGTACTTC.

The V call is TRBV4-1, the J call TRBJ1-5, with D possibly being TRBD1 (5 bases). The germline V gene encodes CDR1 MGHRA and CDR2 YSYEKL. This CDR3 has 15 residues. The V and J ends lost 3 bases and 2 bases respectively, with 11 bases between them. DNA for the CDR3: TGCGCCAGCAGCCAGGGGACCGATCGCAATCAGCCCCAGCATTTT. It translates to CASSQGTDRNQPQHF.

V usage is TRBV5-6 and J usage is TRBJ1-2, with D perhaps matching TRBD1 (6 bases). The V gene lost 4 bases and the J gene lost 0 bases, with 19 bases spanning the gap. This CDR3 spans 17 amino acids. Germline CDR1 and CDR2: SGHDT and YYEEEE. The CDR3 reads CASSTVFAGEANYGYTF. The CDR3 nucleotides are TGTGCCAGCAGCACGGTGTTTGCAGGGGAGGCTAACTATGGCTACACCTTC.